The 21 T cell receptor beta chains in this list originate from one sample, sequenced in a study of cytomegalovirus exposure and HLA in healthy donors. A multiplex PCR was run with 60 Vbeta primers and 13 Jbeta primers. Profiled with immunoSEQ multiplex PCR; TCRdb holds only in-frame clones, not every one. The sample records 100,000 or so clones, approximately 80% being singletons. The sequenced sample was PBMCs. These receptors were collected from a female donor in good health and CMV-seropositive.

The chain recombines TRBV6-1 with TRBJ1-2; a possible D gene is TRBD1 (5 bases). The CDR3 is 14 amino acids. Deletions cut 5 bases from V and 3 bases from J, with 13 bases between. Germline V gives CDR1 MNHNS, CDR2 SASEGT. CDR3 sequence: CASSRDPGDYGYTF. The CDR3, as DNA: TGTGCCAGCAGTCGGGACCCGGGGGACTATGGCTACACCTTC.

The chain uses TRBV6-1 and TRBJ1-1; D unclear. V lost 6 bases and J 1 base, leaving 9 bases between the germline ends. CDR1 MNHNS and CDR2 SASEGT come from the germline V gene. The CDR3 totals 13 residues. CDR3 sequence (DNA): TGTGCCAGCAGGCGGGAGGCGAACACTGAAGCTTTCTTT. Translated: CASRREANTEAFF.

The J gene is TRBJ1-5, the V gene TRBV27, with TRBD1 as a possible D gene (5 bases). V lost 5 bases and J 7 bases, leaving 18 bases between the germline ends. Germline CDR1 reads MNHEY; CDR2 reads SMNVEV (reference sequence). This CDR3 spans 15 amino acids. For the CDR3, the DNA is TGTGCCAGCAGTCCGGAGCCGGGGGTAGGCCAGCCCCAGCATTTT. Protein: CASSPEPGVGQPQHF.

This clone was counted a few times. The V and J genes are TRBV4-2 and TRBJ2-7; TRBD1 matches at 8 bases. The CDR3 covers 14 residues. CDR1 is LGHNA, CDR2 YNFKEQ, per germline. V dropped 3 bases and J dropped 3; count of bases not matched to a gene: 4. CDR3 sequence: CASSHVTGGYEQYF. The CDR3 DNA reads TGTGCCAGCAGCCATGTTACAGGGGGCTACGAGCAGTACTTC.

This sequence joins TRBV5-1 and TRBJ2-1; TRBD2 agrees at 8 bases. Trimming removed 0 bases from V and 2 bases from J; junction bases left unmatched: 1. The CDR3 sequence is 15 residues long. Germline lookup yields CDR1 SGHRS and CDR2 YFSETQ. The CDR3 loop is CASSLELAAYNEQFF. The DNA for the CDR3 is TGCGCCAGCAGCTTGGAACTAGCGGCCTACAATGAGCAGTTCTTC.

The chain couples TRBV6-5 to TRBJ1-2, with D perhaps TRBD1 (6 bases). The CDR3 loop spans 13 amino acids. Germline CDR1 MNHEY, CDR2 SVGAGI. Trimming took off 2 bases at V and 6 bases at J, with 10 bases between the two ends. The CDR3 DNA follows: TGTGCCAGCAGTTACGTGGGGGCTGATGGCTACACCTTC. This translates into CASSYVGADGYTF.

This chain connects TRBV15 to TRBJ2-6, with D uncertain. The CDR3 runs 17 residues. V was cut by 1 base and J by 0 bases, with 10 bases left in between. Germline assignment: CDR1 LNHNV and CDR2 YYDKDF (reference sequence). Here the CDR3 DNA reads TGTGCCACCAGCAGAGGCAGGTTTAGCTCTGGGGCCAACGTCCTGACTTTC. This gives the protein CATSRGRFSSGANVLTF.

The genes are TRBV5-1 and TRBJ1-5; 11 bases align to TRBD1. The germline V gene has CDR1 SGHRS and CDR2 YFSETQ. V trimming: 4 bases; J trimming: 1 base; junction bases outside the gene matches: 4. This CDR3 is 16 amino acids long. The CDR3 nucleotides are TGCGCCAGCAGCCCGGGACAGGGGGAGAGCAATCAGCCCCAGCATTTT. This gives the protein CASSPGQGESNQPQHF.

This rearrangement joins TRBV2 to TRBJ1-1; TRBD1 matches at 8 bases. Germline assignment: CDR1 SNHLY and CDR2 FYNNEI. This CDR3 region has 14 residues. V gave up 5 bases and J gave up 6 bases; unmatched junction bases: 8. CDR3 sequence reads: CASSRTGSTAEAFF. As DNA, the CDR3 is TGTGCCAGCAGTCGGACAGGGTCTACAGCTGAAGCTTTCTTT.

This rearrangement joins TRBV18 to TRBJ2-1, with TRBD2 matching over 8 bases. The CDR3 has 14 amino acids. From germline, CDR1 is KGHSH and CDR2 LQKENI. The V gene end was trimmed by 3 bases and the J gene end by 8 bases; junction bases not matched to a gene: 6. The CDR3, as DNA: TGTGCCAGCTCACCCGGGAGGGTTATCGATGAGCAGTTCTTC. Translated: CASSPGRVIDEQFF.

The rearrangement joins TRBV9 to TRBJ2-1; 8 bases agree with TRBD2. Germline loops: CDR1 SGDLS, CDR2 YYNGEE. The CDR3 extends over 14 amino acids. The J segment lost 4 bases and the V segment lost 3 bases, leaving 3 bases of the junction unmatched. This CDR3 is CASSERELYNEQFF. CDR3 bases: TGTGCCAGCAGCGAGCGGGAGCTATACAATGAGCAGTTCTTC. The full variable domain, in which reference TRBV9 and TRBJ2-1 provide the parts outside the CDR3, is DSGVTQTPKHLITATGQRVTLRCSPRSGDLSVYWYQQSLDQGLQFLIQYYNGEERAKGNILERFSAQQFPDLHSELNLSSLELGDSALYFCASSERELYNEQFFGPGTRLTVL.

The V gene is TRBV15, the J gene TRBJ1-1, with unresolved D. From germline, CDR1 is LNHNV and CDR2 YYDKDF (reference sequence). This CDR3 has 15 amino acids. The V end lost 1 base, the J end lost 6 bases, and 15 bases lay between the germline ends. Here the CDR3 reads CATSRGMALEAEAFF. The CDR3 DNA reads TGTGCCACCAGCAGAGGGATGGCCCTCGAGGCTGAAGCTTTCTTT.

The chain recombines TRBV2 with TRBJ2-1; 11 bases are a match to TRBD2. Unmatched junction bases numbered 9, after V lost 1 base and J lost 7 bases. In germline, CDR1 is SNHLY, CDR2 FYNNEI. The CDR3 is 17 amino acids. This CDR3 is CASSEGPLAGGGNEQFF. DNA of the CDR3: TGTGCCAGCAGTGAAGGCCCGCTAGCGGGAGGAGGTAATGAGCAGTTCTTC.

V is TRBV29-1 and J is TRBJ2-3, with 11 nucleotides matching TRBD2. Germline V gene data show CDR1 as SQVTM and CDR2 as ANQGSEA. V lost 8 bases, J lost 4 bases, and 5 bases stayed unmatched. This CDR3 is 13 amino acids long. CDR3 loop: CSSETSGADTQYF. CDR3 DNA: TGCAGCTCTGAGACTAGCGGGGCAGATACGCAGTATTTT.

This chain links TRBV30 with TRBJ1-4, with a possible D match to TRBD1 (6 bases). V was shortened by 8 bases and J by 7 bases, with 29 bases between the two germline ends. The germline V gene has CDR1 GTSNPN and CDR2 SVGIG (reference sequence). The CDR3 contains 17 residues. The CDR3: CATTGPSAPRGGEKLFF. In nucleotides, the CDR3 is TGTGCCACTACAGGGCCGTCAGCTCCCCGGGGGGGTGAAAAACTGTTTTTT. Complete variable domain (other parts from reference TRBV30 and TRBJ1-4): SQTIHQWPATLVQPVGSPLSLECTVEGTSNPNLYWYRQAAGRGLQLLFYSVGIGQISSEVPQNLSASRPQDRQFILSSKKLLLSDSGFYLCATTGPSAPRGGEKLFFGSGTQLSVL.

The CDR3 DNA reads as TGTGCCAGCAGCGTTAAAGATCGGACAGCTGGTTCCTACGAGCAGTACTTC. It translates to CASSVKDRTAGSYEQYF. This chain links TRBV9 with TRBJ2-7, with D tentatively TRBD1 (6 bases). This CDR3 is 17 amino acids long. Per the germline V gene, CDR1 is SGDLS and CDR2 is YYNGEE. Deletions cut 2 bases from V and 1 base from J, with 19 bases between.

The CDR3 sequence: CASSGESGTYNEQFF. The CDR3 region has the DNA TGTGCCAGCAGCGGAGAATCCGGCACTTACAATGAGCAGTTCTTC. This rearrangement joins TRBV7-2 to TRBJ2-1; D call uncertain. The CDR3 spans 15 residues. Per the germline V gene, CDR1 is SGHTA and CDR2 is FQGNSA. V was trimmed by 5 bases and J by 4 bases, leaving 15 bases between them.

The chain combines TRBV29-1 with TRBJ1-4; TRBD1 matches at 7 bases. The CDR3 totals 14 residues. The ends lost 6 bases at V and 0 bases at J; junction bases unmatched: 4. The germline gives CDR1 SQVTM, CDR2 ANQGSEA. CDR3 bases: TGCAGCGTGGTAGACAGGGCAACTAATGAAAAACTGTTTTTT. Translating it yields CSVVDRATNEKLFF.

The chain combines TRBV2 with TRBJ1-3, with a weak D call TRBD1 (5 bases). This CDR3 is built from 16 residues. Germline CDR1 SNHLY, CDR2 FYNNEI. V shed 7 bases and J shed 3 bases, with 19 bases lying between them. CDR3 region: CASTPRGGFLGNTIYF. CDR3 coding DNA: TGTGCCAGCACACCTCGGGGGGGGTTTCTTGGAAACACCATATATTTT.

The chain combines TRBV6-1 with TRBJ1-1; D is ambiguous. Trimming stripped 4 bases from V and 1 base from J, with 13 bases between. Germline V CDR1 and CDR2: MNHNS, SASEGT. The CDR3 is 15 amino acids. Written as DNA, the CDR3 is TGTGCCAGCAGTGCGAGACGAGGAGGGAACACTGAAGCTTTCTTT. The encoded protein is CASSARRGGNTEAFF.

The rearrangement uses TRBV19 and TRBJ2-6; 8 bases match TRBD1. The CDR3 totals 16 residues. Germline CDR1 reads LNHDA; CDR2 reads SQIVND (reference sequence). V trimming: 9 bases; J trimming: 2 bases; junction bases outside the gene matches: 9. The DNA of the CDR3 is TGTGCCAGCACAGGTCTCAGGGGGCCTGGGGCCAACGTCCTGACTTTC. This gives the protein CASTGLRGPGANVLTF.